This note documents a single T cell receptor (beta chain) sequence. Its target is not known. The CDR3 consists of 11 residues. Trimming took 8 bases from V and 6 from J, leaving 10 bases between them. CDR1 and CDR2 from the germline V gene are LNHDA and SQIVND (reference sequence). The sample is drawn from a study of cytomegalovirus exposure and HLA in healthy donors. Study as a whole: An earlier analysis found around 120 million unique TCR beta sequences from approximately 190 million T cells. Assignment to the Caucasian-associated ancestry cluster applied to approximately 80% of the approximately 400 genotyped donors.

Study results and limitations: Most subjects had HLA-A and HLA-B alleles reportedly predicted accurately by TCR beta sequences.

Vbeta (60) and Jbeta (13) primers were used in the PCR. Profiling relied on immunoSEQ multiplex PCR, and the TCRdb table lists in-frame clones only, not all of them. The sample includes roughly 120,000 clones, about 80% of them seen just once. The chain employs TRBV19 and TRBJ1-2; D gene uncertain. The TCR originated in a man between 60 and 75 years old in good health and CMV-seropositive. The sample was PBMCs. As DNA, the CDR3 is TGTGCCAGTGGCAGGTGGGATGGCTACACCTTC. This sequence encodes CASGRWDGYTF.